The 8 T cell receptor beta chains below all came from one sample that was sequenced in a study of T-cell reconstitution after alpha-beta-depleted transplantation in children. Preparing the TCRbeta library involved the use of unique molecular identifiers. TCRdb analysed the PCR reads with MiXCR anew, one entry per CDR3 protein. The sample shows approximately 400,000 distinct CDR3 sequences, about 11% of them seen only once. The sequencing used PBMCs from the stem cell graft donor, collected from the stem cell graft. The receptor source for this set is a human donor who donated a stem cell graft to a child with acute myeloid leukemia.

The chain couples TRBV6-1 to TRBJ2-2; 8 bases align to TRBD2. This CDR3 region has 14 residues. Trimming took 6 bases from V and 6 from J; bases not matched to a gene: 6. Germline CDR1 MNHNS, CDR2 SASEGT. The CDR3 spells CASRRPGGSGELFF. CDR3 nucleotides: TGTGCCAGCAGGAGGCCGGGGGGGTCCGGGGAGCTGTTTTTT.

A few counts support this clonotype. The rearrangement joins TRBV4-3 to TRBJ1-2, with D possibly matching TRBD1 (5 bases). Trimming pared 0 bases from V and 8 bases from J, leaving 16 bases between. Germline CDR1 LGHNA, CDR2 YSLEER. The CDR3 consists of 15 residues. The CDR3 DNA follows: TGCGCCAGCAGCCAAGAGGTCAAAGGGGCCGGGGGCTACACCTTC. Its translation: CASSQEVKGAGGYTF.

CDR3 sequence (DNA): TGCAGCGTTGTTGATCTAGATGGCACCGGGGAGCTGTTTTTT. Translation: CSVVDLDGTGELFF. V is TRBV29-1 and J is TRBJ2-2; no definite D call. The length of the CDR3 is 14 residues. CDR1 and CDR2 (germline): SQVTM, ANQGSEA. V lost 4 bases, J lost 4 bases, and 13 bases lay in between.

This clonotype appeared a few times. The rearrangement links TRBV7-8 to TRBJ2-2; TRBD1 matches at 10 bases. CDR1 is SGHVS, CDR2 FQNEAQ, per germline. The CDR3 runs 17 residues. Trimming cost V 5 bases and J 1 base; bases outside gene matches: 7. The CDR3 DNA follows: TGTGCCAGCAGCATGGACAGGGGGTCCTTGAACACCGGGGAGCTGTTTTTT. As protein: CASSMDRGSLNTGELFF.

This clonotype was observed a few times. The chain combines TRBV7-2 with TRBJ2-7; 7 nucleotides align to TRBD1. V was pared by 5 bases and J by 4 bases, with 17 bases of the junction left unmatched. The CDR3 extends over 17 amino acids. Looked up from germline, CDR1 is SGHTA and CDR2 is FQGNSA. The CDR3 protein is CASSLTSSGTAYYEQYV. For the CDR3, the DNA is TGTGCCAGCAGCCTGACATCCTCCGGGACAGCGTATTACGAGCAGTACGTC.

This clonotype was observed at least ten times. The chain has TRBV7-3 and TRBJ2-7; the D is unclear. Germline V gene sequence: CDR1 SGHTA, CDR2 FQGTGA. Trimming removed 4 bases at V and 0 bases at J, with 13 bases between. CDR3 length: 15 residues. The CDR3 DNA reads as TGTGCCAGCAGCTCCCCGGACCGAAGCTCCTACGAGCAGTACGTC. Amino acid sequence: CASSSPDRSSYEQYV.

This clonotype has more than one count but fewer than ten. The chain has TRBV29-1 and TRBJ2-2; maybe TRBD2 (5 bases). Trimming shortened V by 0 bases and J by 6 bases, and 8 bases separated the two germline ends. There are 13 residues in the CDR3. Germline V gives CDR1 SQVTM, CDR2 ANQGSEA. The DNA of the CDR3 is TGCAGCGTTGAAGATCACGGGGCCGGGGAGCTGTTTTTT. It yields the protein CSVEDHGAGELFF.

V usage is TRBV5-1 and J usage is TRBJ2-1; 7 bases map to TRBD2. From germline, CDR1 is SGHRS and CDR2 YFSETQ. V gave up 3 bases and J gave up 10 bases; unmatched junction bases: 10. CDR3 length: 14 residues. Here the CDR3 reads CASSSPGGFSEQFF. CDR3 nucleotide sequence: TGCGCCAGCAGCTCTCCGGGGGGTTTCAGCGAGCAGTTCTTC. Supplemented by reference TRBV5-1 and TRBJ2-1, the full variable domain reads KAGVTQTPRYLIKTRGQQVTLSCSPISGHRSVSWYQQTPGQGLQFLFEYFSETQRNKGNFPGRFSGRQFSNSRSEMNVSTLELGDSALYLCASSSPGGFSEQFFGPGTRLTVL.